Given below is one T cell receptor beta chain in context. Generated by immunoSEQ multiplex PCR, the TCRdb table keeps only in-frame clones and is missing some. Among around 39,000 clones listed, almost 85% were seen once. The CDR3 spans 13 residues. V was clipped by 3 bases and J by 0 bases, with 5 bases between them. Germline CDR1 is MNHEY and CDR2 is SMNVEV (reference sequence). These data are taken from a study of sequential checkpoint blockade in melanoma. Across the study: First-line arms were nivolumab then ipilimumab, or the reverse, randomized 1:1. Both treatment sequences were followed by maintenance nivolumab.

Treatment indicated: randomized to nivolumab then ipilimumab (arm A) or the reverse (arm B). DNA-damaging chemotherapy had not been given to any patient beforehand. The V call is TRBV27, the J call TRBJ2-5; the D is unclear. The input for sequencing was CD8+ T cells sorted from blood (inferred from file names), taken from a patient given nivolumab and ipilimumab in sequence. The TCR was taken from a human donor with melanoma. As DNA, the CDR3 is TGTGCCAGCAGTTTTCAGGACCAAGAGACCCAGTACTTC. This translates into CASSFQDQETQYF.